The present entry profiles one T cell receptor beta chain with its context. This entry is derived from a study of CXCR3-negative and CXCR3-positive naive CD8 T cells. UMI-tagged TRB cDNA libraries were built via 5' RACE. From the 5' RACE reads, TCRdb lists one entry per CDR3 protein and no DNA. The table for this sample gives over 100,000 distinct CDR3 sequences. Naive CD8+ T cells had a CD45RO-CCR7+CD27+CD95- phenotype. CDR1 is SEHNR and CDR2 is FQNEAQ in the germline V gene (reference sequence). The CDR3 is made up of 16 amino acids. Material: naive CXCR3- CD8+ T cells from blood. The subset was: CD45RO-CCR7+CD27+CD95- naive CD8+ T cells lacking CXCR3 (TNR3-). This rearrangement joins TRBV7-9 to TRBJ2-7; TCRdb names TRBD1, which stays unverified in the absence of DNA. This receptor was taken from a human donor in good health. Some clones in this sample may be carry-over from other donors' samples. The CDR3 region is CASSSTVHLPPNEQYF.